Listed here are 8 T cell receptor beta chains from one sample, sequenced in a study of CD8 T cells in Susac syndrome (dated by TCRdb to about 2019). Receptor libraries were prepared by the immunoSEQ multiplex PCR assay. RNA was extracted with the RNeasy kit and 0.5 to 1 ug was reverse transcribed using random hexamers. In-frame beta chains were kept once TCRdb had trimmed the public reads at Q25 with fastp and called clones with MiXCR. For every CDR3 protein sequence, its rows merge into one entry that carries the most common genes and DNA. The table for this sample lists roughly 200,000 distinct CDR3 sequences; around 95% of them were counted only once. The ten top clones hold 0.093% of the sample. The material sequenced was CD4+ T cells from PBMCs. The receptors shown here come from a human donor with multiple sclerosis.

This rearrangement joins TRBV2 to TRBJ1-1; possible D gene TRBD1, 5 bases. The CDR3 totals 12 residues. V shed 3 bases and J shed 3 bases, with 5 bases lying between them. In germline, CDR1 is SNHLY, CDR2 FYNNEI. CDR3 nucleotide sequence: TGTGCCAGCAGTGACAGGGACACTGAAGCTTTCTTT. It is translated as CASSDRDTEAFF.

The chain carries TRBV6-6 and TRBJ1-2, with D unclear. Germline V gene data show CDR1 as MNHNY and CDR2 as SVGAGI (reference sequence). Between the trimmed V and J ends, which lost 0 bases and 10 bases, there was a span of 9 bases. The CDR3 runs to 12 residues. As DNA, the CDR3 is TGTGCCAGCAGTTACTCGAGCGGGTTCTACACCTTC. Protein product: CASSYSSGFYTF.

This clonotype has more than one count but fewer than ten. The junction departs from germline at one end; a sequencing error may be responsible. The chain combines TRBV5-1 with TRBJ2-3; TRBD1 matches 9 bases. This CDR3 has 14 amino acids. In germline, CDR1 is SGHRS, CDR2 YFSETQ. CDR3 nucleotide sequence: TGTGCCAGCAGTCTGGACAGGGGAACAGATACGCAGTATTTT. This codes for CASSLDRGTDTQYF.

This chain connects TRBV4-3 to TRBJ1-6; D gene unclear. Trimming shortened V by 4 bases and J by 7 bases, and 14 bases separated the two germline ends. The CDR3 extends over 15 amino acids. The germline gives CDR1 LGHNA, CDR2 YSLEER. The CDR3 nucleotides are TGCGCCAGCAGCCTCGCGACAAGGGAGAATTCACCCCTCCACTTT. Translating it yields CASSLATRENSPLHF.

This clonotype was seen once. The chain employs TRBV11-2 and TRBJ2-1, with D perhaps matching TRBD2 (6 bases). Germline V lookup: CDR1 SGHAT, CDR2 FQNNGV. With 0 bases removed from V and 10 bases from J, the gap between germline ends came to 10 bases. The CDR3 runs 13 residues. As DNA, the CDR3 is TGTGCCAGCAGCTTAGATCGACTAGGCGAGCAGTTCTTC. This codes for CASSLDRLGEQFF.

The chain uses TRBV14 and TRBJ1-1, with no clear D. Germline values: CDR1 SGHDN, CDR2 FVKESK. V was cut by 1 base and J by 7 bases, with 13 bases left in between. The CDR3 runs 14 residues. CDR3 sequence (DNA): TGTGCCAGCAGCCAAGTACAGTGGTTTGATGAAGCTTTCTTT. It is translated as CASSQVQWFDEAFF.

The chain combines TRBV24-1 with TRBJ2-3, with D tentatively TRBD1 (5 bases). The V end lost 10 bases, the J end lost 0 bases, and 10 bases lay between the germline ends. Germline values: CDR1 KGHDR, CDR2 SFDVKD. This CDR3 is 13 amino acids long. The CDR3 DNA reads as TGTGCCACATGCAGGGATAGCACAGATACGCAGTATTTT. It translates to CATCRDSTDTQYF.

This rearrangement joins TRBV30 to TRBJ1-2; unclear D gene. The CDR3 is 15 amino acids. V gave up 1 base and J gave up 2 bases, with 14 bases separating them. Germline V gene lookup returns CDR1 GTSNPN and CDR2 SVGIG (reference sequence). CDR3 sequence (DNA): TGTGCCTGGAGTGACCGACCTGGACGGAACTATGGCTACACCTTC. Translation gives CAWSDRPGRNYGYTF. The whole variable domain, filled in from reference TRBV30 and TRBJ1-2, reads SQTIHQWPATLVQPVGSPLSLECTVEGTSNPNLYWYRQAAGRGLQLLFYSVGIGQISSEVPQNLSASRPQDRQFILSSKKLLLSDSGFYLCAWSDRPGRNYGYTFGSGTRLTVV.